These 19 T cell receptor beta chains originate from one sample sequenced in a study of identical twins. One entry per CDR3 protein results from TCRdb running MiXCR on the 5' RACE reads. The sample shows under 1 million distinct CDR3 sequences, roughly an eighth of them seen only once. In addition, the sample was reused for a study of yellow fever vaccine responses in identical twins.

Sequencing used PBMCs. The receptors here all came from a woman under 30 in good health.

The chain recombines TRBV3-1 with TRBJ1-5; D not resolved. This CDR3 has 14 amino acids. V gave up 0 bases and J gave up 3 bases, with 6 bases separating them. Germline CDR1 and CDR2: LGHDT and YNNKEL (reference sequence). CDR3 sequence (DNA): TGTGCCAGCAGCCAAGATGTGGTCAATCAGCCCCAGCATTTT. Translated: CASSQDVVNQPQHF.

Concerning this clonotype: A clone one base away is much larger, so this may be a read error. Likely a read error: the CDR3 ends without its conserved phenylalanine or tryptophan. The DNA of the CDR3 is TGTGCCAGCAGTTTGAATAGCGGGGGGGTGAACACCGGGGAGCTGTTTTTA. Protein sequence: CASSLNSGGVNTGELFL. The V call is TRBV11-2, the J call TRBJ2-2; the match to TRBD2 covers 11 bases. The length of the CDR3 is 17 residues. The junction had 7 bases not matched to a gene; V was cut back by 6 bases and J by 1 base. CDR1 and CDR2 from the germline V gene are SGHAT and FQNNGV.

This clonotype was counted between two and nine times. The chain couples TRBV11-3 to TRBJ2-1; 9 bases match TRBD2. From germline, CDR1 is SGHNT and CDR2 YENEEA. The J segment lost 6 bases and the V segment lost 3 bases, leaving 6 bases of the junction unmatched. The CDR3 is 15 amino acids. CDR3: CASSFPGLAINEQFF. CDR3 DNA sequence: TGTGCCAGCAGCTTCCCGGGACTAGCTATCAATGAGCAGTTCTTC.

This clonotype was recorded at least ten times. The rearrangement links TRBV12-3 or TRBV12-4 to TRBJ1-2, with a tentative D call TRBD1 (6 bases). The CDR3 sequence is 21 residues long. Trimming took off 4 bases at V and 3 bases at J, with 33 bases between the two ends. CDR3 residues: CASSSVRSLRARGGSYYGYTF. In DNA, the CDR3 is TGTGCCAGCAGTTCGGTGCGCTCTCTCCGGGCCAGGGGAGGGTCATACTATGGCTACACCTTC.

The chain recombines TRBV7-9 with TRBJ2-1; D is undetermined. The CDR3 contains 12 residues. Trimming shortened V by 5 bases and J by 7 bases, and 9 bases separated the two germline ends. Germline lookup yields CDR1 SEHNR and CDR2 FQNEAQ (reference sequence). CDR3 DNA sequence: TGTGCCAGCAGCGTCGGGCCGAATGAGCAGTTCTTC. This encodes CASSVGPNEQFF.

This clonotype was seen a few times. This sequence joins TRBV27 and TRBJ2-4; TRBD2 might be the D (6 bases). Germline CDR1 is MNHEY and CDR2 is SMNVEV (reference sequence). CDR3 length: 16 amino acids. The ends were cut back, 4 bases at V and 5 bases at J, with 18 bases in the middle. The CDR3 bases are TGTGCCAGCAGTTCAACCGGGAGCGTTTTGGAAAACATTCAGTACTTC. Amino acids: CASSSTGSVLENIQYF.

This clonotype was seen more than once but under ten times. The gene calls are TRBV20-1 and TRBJ2-2; D remains ambiguous. There are 13 residues in the CDR3. CDR1 is DFQATT and CDR2 is SNEGSKA in the germline V gene (reference sequence). This CDR3 reads CGLKATNTGELFF. The CDR3 coding sequence is TGCGGCCTCAAGGCAACGAACACCGGGGAGCTGTTTTTT.

The chain links TRBV7-9 to TRBJ1-1; perhaps TRBD1 as D (5 bases). The CDR3 loop spans 16 amino acids. Deletions cut 5 bases from V and 1 base from J, with 17 bases between. Looked up from germline, CDR1 is SEHNR and CDR2 is FQNEAQ (reference sequence). CDR3 loop: CASSIGKSGGNTEAFF. The CDR3 nucleotides read TGTGCCAGCAGCATCGGGAAATCGGGGGGGAACACTGAAGCTTTCTTT.

The chain employs TRBV20-1 and TRBJ2-3; 7 positions match TRBD2. With 3 bases clipped from V and 3 bases from J, the junction kept 12 bases outside the gene matches. The V gene's germline CDR1 is DFQATT and CDR2 SNEGSKA (reference sequence). The CDR3 is made up of 16 amino acids. The CDR3 DNA reads TGCAGTGCTAGTCCCCCCAGCGGGGCGGTAACAGATACGCAGTATTTT. Amino acids: CSASPPSGAVTDTQYF.

This clonotype was seen many times. The rearrangement uses TRBV10-3 and TRBJ2-5; 8 nucleotides align to TRBD2. Per the germline V gene, CDR1 is ENHRY and CDR2 is SYGVKD. This CDR3 has 15 residues. V lost 2 bases and J lost 4; bases outside the gene matches: 6. DNA of the CDR3: TGTGCCATCAGTGAGCCTCCGGGACTAGTAGAGACCCAGTACTTC. Protein sequence: CAISEPPGLVETQYF.

This clonotype was observed a few times. V gene TRBV12-3 or TRBV12-4 combines with J gene TRBJ1-5, with a possible D match to TRBD1 (5 bases). Trimming took 5 bases from V and 7 from J, leaving 18 bases between them. CDR3 size: 15 residues. Written as DNA, the CDR3 is TGTGCCAGCAGTCAAGACGGGGGGGAACGACAGCCCCAGCATTTT. This gives the protein CASSQDGGERQPQHF.

This clonotype occurred many times. The rearrangement links TRBV12-3 or TRBV12-4 to TRBJ2-3; 9 bases fit TRBD2. This CDR3 is 17 amino acids long. V was pared by 5 bases and J by 1 base, with 10 bases of the junction left unmatched. Here the CDR3 DNA reads TGTGCCAGCAGTCCCGAACTAGCGGGCCAGGGCACAGATACGCAGTATTTT. Its translation: CASSPELAGQGTDTQYF.

This clonotype was observed a handful of times. The CDR3 spells CASSPGISGSLRNEQFF. The CDR3 nucleotides are TGTGCCAGCAGCCCCGGGATCAGCGGGAGTCTTCGGAATGAGCAGTTCTTC. J is TRBJ2-1 and V is TRBV5-7; 8 bases match TRBD2. TRBV5-7 is an ORF, with its function uncertain. This CDR3 is 17 amino acids long. The V gene end was trimmed by 4 bases and the J gene end by 7 bases; junction bases not matched to a gene: 16.

This chain joins TRBV15 and TRBJ2-7, with 7 bases fitting TRBD1. The CDR3 has 15 residues. The ends lost 1 base at V and 4 bases at J; junction bases unmatched: 7. Germline values: CDR1 LNHNV, CDR2 YYDKDF (reference sequence). The CDR3 DNA is TGTGCCACCAGCAGAGCGGGACAGCTCCCTTACGAGCAGTACTTC. This codes for CATSRAGQLPYEQYF.

V and J are TRBV7-6 and TRBJ2-2; 9 bases are a match to TRBD2. J lost 1 base, V lost 1 base, and 4 bases had no gene match. CDR1 is SGHVS and CDR2 is FNYEAQ in the germline V gene. The CDR3 is 17 residues long. The CDR3 region has the DNA TGTGCCAGCAGCTTAGAGGCTAGCGGGGTGAACACCGGGGAGCTGTTTTTT. Its protein is CASSLEASGVNTGELFF.

The chain employs TRBV5-1 and TRBJ1-6; tentative D call: TRBD1 (5 bases). Trimming removed 0 bases from V and 0 bases from J, with 10 bases in between. The CDR3 contains 17 residues. The V gene's germline CDR1 is SGHRS and CDR2 YFSETQ. The CDR3 bases are TGCGCCAGCAGCTTGGAGGCAGGGAGCTCCTATAATTCACCCCTCCACTTT. This gives the protein CASSLEAGSSYNSPLHF.

In its sample, this clonotype was seen a few times. This chain uses TRBV12-3 or TRBV12-4 with TRBJ2-2; D call uncertain. Trimming shortened V by 6 bases and J by 3 bases, and 14 bases separated the two germline ends. The CDR3 is 15 amino acids. CDR3 sequence reads: CASSVNLGYTGELFF. The CDR3 DNA follows: TGTGCCAGCAGCGTAAACCTTGGGTACACCGGGGAGCTGTTTTTT.

The chain uses TRBV24-1 and TRBJ2-5; TRBD1 agrees at 10 bases. Trimming cost V 4 bases and J 1 base; bases outside gene matches: 5. This CDR3 spans 16 amino acids. Germline V lookup: CDR1 KGHDR, CDR2 SFDVKD. CDR3 protein: CATSDLDRGSQETQYF. The CDR3 DNA is TGTGCCACCAGTGACCTGGACAGGGGGTCCCAAGAGACCCAGTACTTC.

V gene TRBV10-3 combines with J gene TRBJ2-1, with D hard to call. Trimming removed 10 bases from V and 6 bases from J, with 16 bases in between. Germline-derived CDR1 and CDR2 are ENHRY and SYGVKD. The CDR3 extends over 13 amino acids. The CDR3 DNA reads as TGTGCCACGACTCCGGGCCCAGGCAATGAGCAGTTCTTC. It specifies CATTPGPGNEQFF.